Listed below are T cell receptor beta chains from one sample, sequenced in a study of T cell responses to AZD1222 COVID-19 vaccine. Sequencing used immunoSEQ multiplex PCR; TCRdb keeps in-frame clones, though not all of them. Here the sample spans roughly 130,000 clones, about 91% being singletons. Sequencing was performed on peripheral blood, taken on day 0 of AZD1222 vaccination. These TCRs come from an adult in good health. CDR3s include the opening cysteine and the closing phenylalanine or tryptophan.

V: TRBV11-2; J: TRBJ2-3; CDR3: CASSQRTDTQYF
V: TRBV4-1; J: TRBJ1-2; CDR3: CASSQMTGPRGYTF
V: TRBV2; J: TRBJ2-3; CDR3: CASSRLSGSTDTQYF
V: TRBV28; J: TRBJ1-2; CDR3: CASSLFWRYGYTF
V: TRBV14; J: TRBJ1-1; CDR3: CASSPKTGLAEAFF
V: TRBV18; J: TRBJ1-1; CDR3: CASSEGQDYTEAFF
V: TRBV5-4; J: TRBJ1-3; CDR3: CASSLNRVTSGNTIYF
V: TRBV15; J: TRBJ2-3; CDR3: CATSRVASLADTQYF
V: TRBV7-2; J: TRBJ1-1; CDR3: CASSSRGRMNTEAFF
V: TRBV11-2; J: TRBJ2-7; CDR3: CASSYDRKQYF
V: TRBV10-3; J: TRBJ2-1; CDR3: CAISESAGSGVVDEQFF
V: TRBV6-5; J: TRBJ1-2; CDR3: CASSRGGHWGYTF
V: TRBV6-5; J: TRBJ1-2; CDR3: CASSRGQGAYGYTF
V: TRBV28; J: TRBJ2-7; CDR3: CASSFADAGGRNEQYF
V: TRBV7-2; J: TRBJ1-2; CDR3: CASSKGHGLDGYTF
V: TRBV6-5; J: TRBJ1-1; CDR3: CASSVTKSTEAFF